This T cell receptor (beta chain) was identified during a study of post-analysis software for immune sequencing data. Study information: Disease courses included relapsing-remitting, secondary progressive and progressive-relapsing multiple sclerosis.

Unique molecular identifiers were present in the TCR beta cDNA libraries. Input amounts of roughly 0.85 to 10 million T cells were used. These gave about 500,000 cDNA molecules, so each molecule approximated one T cell. TCRdb used MiXCR to reprocess the PCR reads, holding one entry per CDR3 protein. The sample has approximately 660,000 distinct CDR3 sequences; 55% to 60% are singletons. CDR3 length: 13 amino acids. Trimming stripped 7 bases from V and 6 bases from J, with 13 bases between. Germline assignment: CDR1 SGHRS and CDR2 YFSETQ. A note on this clonotype: The antigen remains undetermined.

The study's findings and limits: F measure grouped same-batch samples tightly together. Significantly lower normalized Chao1 diversity was found in patients with multiple sclerosis relative to controls. About 5 TRBV segments appeared more often in patients than in controls, and TRBV5-6, TRBV5-1 and TRBV20-1 were among these.

The material sequenced was blood. The source of this sequence is a girl aged 2 to 10 with multiple sclerosis. The rearrangement joins TRBV5-1 to TRBJ2-2; the D is unclear. CDR3 nucleotide sequence: TGCGCCAGCCGTAAGGACCTACCCGGGGAGCTGTTTTTT. Its protein is CASRKDLPGELFF.